A single sample is the source of the 28 T cell receptor gamma chains below, sequenced in a study of gammadelta T cells in human blood. TCRdb reprocessed the RT-PCR reads through CATT. Among a few hundred gamma-chain clones listed, more than 20% were seen once. The sample was Vgamma9Vdelta2 gamma-delta T cells from adult blood. The receptor source for this set is a human donor.

Of note for this clone: It differs at one base from a far larger clone, so likely a read error. This chain joins TRGV9 and TRGJP. This CDR3 region has 18 residues. V shed 3 bases, J shed 1 base, and the junction held 6 bases outside the gene matches. CDR1 and CDR2 from the germline V gene are GITISATS and ISYDGTV (reference sequence). The CDR3 sequence: CALWEMRGQELGKKIKVF. The CDR3 coding sequence is TGTGCCTTGTGGGAGATGCGGGGGCAAGAGTTGGGCAAAAAAATCAAGGTATTT.

Comments on this clone: TCRdb attributes to this sequence the protein of a much larger clone, which differs from the DNA translation at residue 8; a read error is likely, and the protein displayed is translated from the DNA. The chain is built from TRGV9 and TRGJP. Germline CDR1 and CDR2: GITISATS and ISYDGTV (reference sequence). Unmatched junction bases numbered 7, after V lost 1 base and J lost 4 bases. There are 18 residues in the CDR3. DNA for the CDR3: TGTGCCTTGTGGGAGGTTCTAAACCAAGAGTTGGGCAAAAAAATCAAGGTATTT. Amino acid sequence: CALWEVLNQELGKKIKVF.

This clone was picked up a small number of times. The protein recorded in TCRdb matches a much larger clone and deviates from this DNA's translation at residue 9, suggesting a read error; the protein here is obtained by translating the DNA. The V and J genes are TRGV9 and TRGJ1 or TRGJ2. With V trimmed by 2 bases and J by 9 bases, 10 bases remained unmatched. Germline assignment: CDR1 GITISATS and CDR2 ISYDGTV (reference sequence). This CDR3 is 13 amino acids long. The DNA for the CDR3 is TGTGCCTTGTGGGAGGATCGGCCCAGTAAGAAACTCTTT. Its protein product is CALWEDRPSKKLF.

This clone qualifies as large. The chain employs TRGV9 and TRGJP. Per germline, CDR1 GITISATS and CDR2 ISYDGTV (reference sequence). The CDR3 has 18 amino acids. The trim removed 1 base at V and 4 bases at J, leaving 7 bases unmatched. CDR3 coding DNA: TGTGCCTTGTGGGAGGTCTCCCGTCAAGAGTTGGGCAAAAAAATCAAGGTATTT. Translation gives CALWEVSRQELGKKIKVF.

By share, this clone ranks as hyperexpanded (1% or more). The sample has other DNA sequences that encode this CDR3 too. The rearrangement links TRGV9 to TRGJP. Trimming cost V 0 bases and J 7 bases; bases outside gene matches: 3. The CDR3 has 16 amino acids. CDR1 is GITISATS, CDR2 ISYDGTV, per germline (reference sequence). The CDR3: CALWEVRELGKKIKVF. In DNA, the CDR3 is TGTGCCTTGTGGGAGGTGCGGGAGTTGGGCAAAAAAATCAAGGTATTT.

The count of this clone is one. This likely stems from a read error, as it lies one base from a far larger clone. The J gene corresponds to TRGJ1 or TRGJ2; a V gene call is absent. CDR3 length: 15 residues. For the CDR3, the DNA is TGTGCCTTGTGGGAGCCTCCGGGTAATTATTATAAGAAACTCTTT. This sequence encodes CALWEPPGNYYKKLF.

The V call is TRGV9, the J call TRGJP. This CDR3 has 16 amino acids. The germline gives CDR1 GITISATS, CDR2 ISYDGTV (reference sequence). Unmatched junction bases numbered 18, after V lost 6 bases and J lost 16 bases. The CDR3 DNA reads TGTGCCTTGTGGAGGTGCAAGAGTTGGGCAAAAAAAATCAAGGTATTT. Translating gives CALWRCKSWAKKIKVF.

This clone ranks as hyperexpanded. This chain links TRGV9 with TRGJP. Trimming at V came to 2 bases and at J to 6 bases, leaving 7 bases not matched to a gene. The CDR3 has 17 amino acids. Germline lookup yields CDR1 GITISATS and CDR2 ISYDGTV (reference sequence). The CDR3 here is CALWEEHRELGKKIKVF. CDR3 nucleotide sequence: TGTGCCTTGTGGGAGGAACATAGAGAGTTGGGCAAAAAAATCAAGGTATTT.

This clone appeared a few times. This likely came from a read error, as a far larger clone is one base away. This sequence joins TRGV3 and TRGJ1 or TRGJ2. Germline loops: CDR1 VTNTFY, CDR2 YDVSTARD (reference sequence). The CDR3 length is 11 residues. In DNA form, the CDR3 reads TGTGCCTCCTGGTCATATTATAAGAAACTCTTT. Its protein product is CASWSYYKKLF.

This clone occurred a few times. The gene calls are TRGV9 and TRGJP. The length of the CDR3 is 18 residues. The J segment lost 16 bases and the V segment lost 1 base, leaving 19 bases of the junction unmatched. Germline V gene lookup returns CDR1 GITISATS and CDR2 ISYDGTV (reference sequence). In DNA form, the CDR3 reads TGTGCCTTGTGGGAGGTTCTAATCAAGAGTTGGGCAAAAAAAATCAAGGTATTT. Translating gives CALWEVLIKSWAKKIKVF.

This clone is large by share. This rearrangement joins TRGV8 to TRGJ1 or TRGJ2. This CDR3 has 11 residues. V lost 9 bases and J lost 1; bases outside the gene matches: 3. The germline V gene has CDR1 VENAVY and CDR2 YDSYNSRV. The CDR3: CATPNYYKKLF. In nucleotides, the CDR3 is TGTGCCACCCCTAATTATTATAAGAAACTCTTT.

This clone was found a few times. A single base is all that separates this from a far larger clone, so a read error is likely. The rearrangement uses TRGV9 and TRGJP. From germline, CDR1 is GITISATS and CDR2 ISYDGTV (reference sequence). CDR3 length equals 17 residues. The CDR3 DNA reads as TGTGCCTTGTTGGAGGCAACACAAGAGTTGGGCAAAAAAATCAAGGTATTT. It translates to CALLEATQELGKKIKVF.

A remark on this clone: A read error is the likely source, as a far larger clone sits one nucleotide away. This rearrangement joins TRGV9 to TRGJP. TCRdb gives no J gene; it was assigned here by matching the DNA to germline. Germline CDR1 reads GITISATS; CDR2 reads ISYDGTV (reference sequence). There are 17 residues in the CDR3. CDR3: CAVWEVQGELGKKIKVF. The CDR3 DNA follows: TGTGCCGTGTGGGAGGTGCAGGGTGAGTTGGGCAAAAAAATCAAGGTATTT.

There are a few counts of this clone. A far bigger clonotype differs at one base, so this is likely a read error. The rearrangement uses TRGV9 and TRGJP. Germline V gene lookup returns CDR1 GITISATS and CDR2 ISYDGTV (reference sequence). This CDR3 is 17 amino acids long. CDR3 DNA: TGTGCCTTGTGGGGGACCACGCAAGTGTTGGGCAAAAAAATCAAGGTATTT. Protein: CALWGTTQVLGKKIKVF.

In regard to this clone: A far larger clone lies a single base away; this is likely a read error. The genes are TRGV9 and TRGJP. The germline CDR1 and CDR2 sequences are GITISATS and ISYDGTV (reference sequence). V dropped 0 bases and J dropped 7; count of bases not matched to a gene: 6. The CDR3 runs 17 residues. The CDR3, as DNA: TGTGCCTTGTGGGAGGTGCAGAGTGAGTTGGGCAAAAAAATCAAGGTATTT. Residues: CALWEVQSELGKKIKVF.

This clone is large in the sample. The chain carries TRGV9 and TRGJ1 or TRGJ2. Per the germline V gene, CDR1 is GITISATS and CDR2 is ISYDGTV (reference sequence). The CDR3 has 14 residues. J lost 3 bases, V lost 3 bases, and 8 bases had no gene match. The CDR3 DNA follows: TGTGCCTTGTGGGAGCTCACGAGTTATTATAAGAAACTCTTT. It yields the protein CALWELTSYYKKLF.

V usage is TRGV9 and J usage is TRGJP. TCRdb lists no J gene, so it was determined here by aligning the DNA to germline. This CDR3 has 17 residues. The V and J ends lost 0 bases and 16 bases, in that order; junction bases with no gene match: 15. Germline loops: CDR1 GITISATS, CDR2 ISYDGTV (reference sequence). CDR3 sequence: CALWEVLELGKKKIKVF. For the CDR3, the DNA is TGTGCCTTGTGGGAGGTGCTTGAGTTGGGCAAAAAAAAAATCAAGGTATTT.

This clone occurred a few times. A read error is likely here: a far larger clone is one base away. The chain uses TRGV9 and TRGJP. The CDR3 length is 15 residues. Germline V CDR1 and CDR2: GITISATS, ISYDGTV (reference sequence). The DNA of the CDR3 is TGTGCCTTGTGGGAGCGCGAGTTGGACAAAAAAATCAAGGTATTT. Translating it yields CALWERELDKKIKVF.

This clone is categorized as large. The V gene is TRGV9, the J gene TRGJP. This CDR3 is built from 16 residues. J was trimmed by 5 bases and V by 0 bases; bases with no gene match: 1. Germline loops: CDR1 GITISATS, CDR2 ISYDGTV (reference sequence). CDR3 DNA sequence: TGTGCCTTGTGGGAGGTGAAAGAGTTGGGCAAAAAAATCAAGGTATTT. This gives the protein CALWEVKELGKKIKVF.

This clone was counted a few times. The protein that TCRdb holds for this DNA derives from a much larger clone and differs from the translated DNA at residue 9, which likely indicates a read error; the protein shown here is translated from the DNA. This chain links TRGV2 with TRGJ1 or TRGJ2. With 0 bases clipped from V and 4 bases from J, the junction kept 9 bases outside the gene matches. The V gene's germline CDR1 is EGSNGY and CDR2 YDSYNSKV. The CDR3 totals 15 residues. The CDR3 sequence is CATWDGPLKYYKKLF. In DNA form, the CDR3 reads TGTGCCACCTGGGACGGGCCCCTGAAATATTATAAGAAACTCTTT.

As to this clone: For this DNA, TCRdb reports the protein of a much larger clone, which diverges at residue 11, most likely from a read error; the protein presented here is translated directly from the DNA. The chain is built from TRGV9 and TRGJ1 or TRGJ2. This CDR3 region has 13 residues. Germline CDR1 and CDR2: GITISATS and ISYDGTV (reference sequence). The CDR3 nucleotides read TGTGCCTTGTGGGAGGATCGGCCCAGGAAGAACCTCTTT. The encoded protein is CALWEDRPRKNLF.

This sequence joins TRGV9 and TRGJ1 or TRGJ2. The J gene, absent from TCRdb, was called here by matching the DNA to germline. In germline, CDR1 is GITISATS, CDR2 ISYDGTV (reference sequence). V dropped 6 bases and J dropped 10; count of bases not matched to a gene: 15. CDR3 length equals 13 residues. CDR3 in DNA: TGTGCCTTGTGGAAGCAAGAGTTGGGCAAGAAACTCTTT. Translation gives CALWKQELGKKLF.

This clone appeared a few times. A far larger clone lies a single base away; this is likely a read error. The genes are TRGV9 and TRGJP. The germline CDR1 and CDR2 sequences are GITISATS and ISYDGTV (reference sequence). The CDR3 spans 16 residues. The chain's CDR3 is CALWEVSELDKKIKVF. The CDR3 DNA is TGTGCCTTGTGGGAGGTATCTGAGTTGGACAAAAAAATCAAGGTATTT.

J is TRGJP and V is TRGV9. TCRdb carries no J gene annotation; the J gene was assigned here by matching the DNA with germline. Germline loops: CDR1 GITISATS, CDR2 ISYDGTV (reference sequence). CDR3 length equals 17 residues. Unmatched junction bases numbered 5, after V lost 4 bases and J lost 2 bases. The CDR3 DNA reads as TGTGCCTTGTGGGACCCCAGGCAAGAGTTGGGCAAAAAAATCAAGGTATTT. As protein: CALWDPRQELGKKIKVF.

Relative to its sample, this clone is large. The rearrangement uses TRGV9 and TRGJ1 or TRGJ2. V dropped 2 bases and J dropped 11; count of bases not matched to a gene: 6. Germline CDR1 is GITISATS and CDR2 is ISYDGTV (reference sequence). CDR3 length: 11 residues. CDR3 DNA sequence: TGTGCCTTGTGGGAGGACACGCAGAAACTCTTT. Protein: CALWEDTQKLF.

The J gene is TRGJP1, the V gene TRGV4. The J gene, left out of TCRdb, was set here by checking the DNA against germline. Looked up from germline, CDR1 is EGSTGY and CDR2 is YDSYTSSV. V was clipped by 1 base and J by 4 bases; unmatched bases: 0. The CDR3 totals 13 residues. In nucleotides, the CDR3 is TGTGCCACCTGGGATGGCACTGGTTGGTTCAAGATATTT. Its protein is CATWDGTGWFKIF.

Comment on this clone: The protein given by TCRdb reflects a much larger clone and differs at residue 4 from this DNA's translation, likely from a read error; the protein shown is the DNA's translation. The rearrangement links TRGV9 to TRGJP. The J gene, absent from TCRdb, was called here by matching the DNA to germline. The CDR3 totals 18 residues. J gave up 1 base and V 7 bases, and 10 bases lay outside the gene matches. Germline V gene lookup returns CDR1 GITISATS and CDR2 ISYDGTV (reference sequence). This chain's CDR3 is CALCEMQGQELGKKIKVF. CDR3 sequence (DNA): TGTGCCTTGTGTGAGATGCAGGGGCAAGAGTTGGGCAAAAAAATCAAGGTATTT.

In its sample, this clone is large (0.1 to 1%). This chain uses TRGV9 with TRGJP. CDR3 length: 18 amino acids. CDR1 is GITISATS and CDR2 is ISYDGTV in the germline V gene (reference sequence). V lost 2 bases and J lost 4; bases outside the gene matches: 8. CDR3 protein: CALWEERVQELGKKIKVF. In DNA, the CDR3 is TGTGCCTTGTGGGAGGAAAGGGTTCAAGAGTTGGGCAAAAAAATCAAGGTATTT.